The 23 T cell receptor beta chains given below trace back to one sample, sequenced in a study of blood T cell repertoires in COVID-19. Assay: immunoSEQ multiplex PCR; the TCRdb copy retains only in-frame clones and omits some. The sample gives 150,000 or so clones, 80% to 90% of which show up once; approximately 9.7% is in the top ten. Sequenced input: peripheral blood. The receptors originated from a woman aged 45-60 years with acute or convalescent COVID-19.

This rearrangement joins TRBV7-8 to TRBJ1-2; 8 positions agree with TRBD1. The CDR3 consists of 16 residues. Germline V gene lookup returns CDR1 SGHVS and CDR2 FQNEAQ. With V trimmed by 3 bases and J by 4 bases, 10 bases remained unmatched. The CDR3 nucleotides read TGTGCCAGCAGCTTCGGGTTGGGACAGGACTTCTATGGCTACACCTTC. As protein: CASSFGLGQDFYGYTF.

This rearrangement joins TRBV9 to TRBJ2-5; tentative D call: TRBD1 (5 bases). In germline, CDR1 is SGDLS, CDR2 YYNGEE. This CDR3 contains 13 residues. V was cut by 4 bases and J by 2 bases, with 9 bases left in between. The chain's CDR3 is CASSPAGQETQYF. The DNA for the CDR3 is TGTGCCAGCAGCCCCGCAGGGCAAGAGACCCAGTACTTC.

The chain has TRBV2 and TRBJ2-2; perhaps TRBD2 as D (6 bases). This CDR3 has 15 residues. Between the trimmed V and J ends, which lost 6 bases and 0 bases, there was a span of 11 bases. Germline CDR1 SNHLY, CDR2 FYNNEI. The CDR3 DNA follows: TGTGCCAGCAGGAGAAGGACTACGAACACCGGGGAGCTGTTTTTT. It codes for CASRRRTTNTGELFF.

This sequence joins TRBV7-3 and TRBJ1-1, with 12 positions matching TRBD1. J lost 0 bases, V lost 5 bases, and 7 bases had no gene match. Germline V lookup: CDR1 SGHTA, CDR2 FQGTGA. CDR3 length: 17 residues. Here the CDR3 reads CASSPGTGGRMNTEAFF. The CDR3 bases are TGTGCCAGCAGCCCGGGGACAGGGGGCCGGATGAACACTGAAGCTTTCTTT.

Here the CDR3 reads CASSFSGGPDWETQYF. In nucleotides, the CDR3 is TGTGCCAGCAGTTTTAGCGGGGGGCCAGATTGGGAGACCCAGTACTTC. This chain uses TRBV27 with TRBJ2-5; 10 nucleotides match TRBD2. Germline CDR1 MNHEY, CDR2 SMNVEV (reference sequence). Trimming took 3 bases from V and 5 from J; bases not matched to a gene: 9. The CDR3 covers 16 residues.

This chain's CDR3 is CASSARTSATGELFF. The CDR3 nucleotides read TGTGCCAGCAGCGCCCGGACTAGCGCGACCGGGGAGCTGTTTTTT. The rearrangement links TRBV7-2 to TRBJ2-2; TRBD2 aligns across 9 bases. Germline lookup yields CDR1 SGHTA and CDR2 FQGNSA. Germline trimming cut 5 bases from V and 5 bases from J; bases unmatched to any gene: 6. This CDR3 is built from 15 residues.

The chain has TRBV18 and TRBJ2-3; 7 nucleotides match TRBD1. Germline values: CDR1 KGHSH, CDR2 LQKENI. The CDR3 contains 15 residues. Losses at the gene ends were 3 bases for V and 3 bases for J; bases not matched to a gene: 6. DNA of the CDR3: TGTGCCAGCTCACCCTCAGGGGGATGGACAGATACGCAGTATTTT. Protein sequence: CASSPSGGWTDTQYF.

This chain links TRBV11-3 with TRBJ2-7; D is perhaps TRBD1 (5 bases). The CDR3 spans 18 residues. Looked up from germline, CDR1 is SGHNT and CDR2 is YENEEA. V gave up 4 bases and J gave up 3 bases, with 25 bases separating them. This CDR3 reads CASSYEERQCTIYYEQYF. CDR3 DNA sequence: TGTGCCAGCAGCTACGAAGAAAGACAGTGTACTATCTACTACGAGCAGTACTTC.

The chain carries TRBV2 and TRBJ2-2, with 8 bases fitting TRBD1. CDR1 and CDR2 (germline): SNHLY, FYNNEI. CDR3 length: 15 residues. The ends lost 7 bases at V and 5 bases at J; junction bases unmatched: 9. The CDR3 DNA reads TGTGCCAGCAATCTAGTTAGGACAGGGACCGGGGAGCTGTTTTTT. Protein: CASNLVRTGTGELFF.

V and J are TRBV6-1 and TRBJ2-7; 10 positions agree with TRBD1. The CDR3 length is 15 residues. V lost 2 bases to trimming and J lost 6 bases; unmatched junction nucleotides: 7. Germline CDR1 reads MNHNS; CDR2 reads SASEGT. CDR3 amino acids: CASSERTGGIGEQYF. CDR3 DNA sequence: TGTGCCAGCAGTGAACGGACAGGGGGAATTGGCGAGCAGTACTTC.

This clone turned up a few times. The genes are TRBV7-3 and TRBJ2-2, with D possibly TRBD2 on 6 matching bases. Per the germline V gene, CDR1 is SGHTA and CDR2 is FQGTGA. V lost 7 bases to trimming and J lost 4 bases, with 19 bases between them. The CDR3 loop spans 16 amino acids. CDR3 DNA sequence: TGTGCCAGCAATCCAACCCCCGGGGGACTCACCGGGGAGCTGTTTTTT. Encoded protein: CASNPTPGGLTGELFF.

The V gene is TRBV7-8, the J gene TRBJ1-1; tentative D call: TRBD1 (6 bases). CDR1 SGHVS and CDR2 FQNEAQ come from the germline V gene. V dropped 0 bases and J dropped 2 bases, with 10 bases sitting between them. The CDR3 has 15 residues. CDR3 in DNA: TGTGCCAGCAGCTTAGCACAGGGAAGAAACACTGAAGCTTTCTTT. Protein: CASSLAQGRNTEAFF.

V and J are TRBV20-1 and TRBJ1-1; no clear D. Germline CDR1 DFQATT, CDR2 SNEGSKA (reference sequence). The CDR3 has 11 amino acids. V was pared by 7 bases and J by 6 bases, with 12 bases between. The CDR3 bases are TGCAGTGTGCCATTCCGGGCTGAAGCTTTCTTT. Encoded protein: CSVPFRAEAFF.

The rearrangement links TRBV9 to TRBJ2-7; 11 bases are a match to TRBD2. The CDR3 is 16 residues long. Losses at the gene ends were 4 bases for V and 6 bases for J; bases not matched to a gene: 12. Per germline, CDR1 SGDLS and CDR2 YYNGEE. DNA of the CDR3: TGTGCCAGCAGCAAACGGACTAGCGGGCGCCTCAGCGAGCAGTACTTC. Its protein product is CASSKRTSGRLSEQYF.

V gene TRBV3-1 (or the pseudogene TRBV3-2) combines with J gene TRBJ2-2; D gene unclear. V lost 5 bases, J lost 7 bases, and 8 bases lay in between. Germline V gene lookup returns CDR1 LGHDT and CDR2 YNNKEL (reference sequence). The CDR3 is 12 amino acids. CDR3 sequence: CASSWSDGELFF. DNA for the CDR3: TGTGCCAGCAGCTGGAGTGACGGGGAGCTGTTTTTT.

This rearrangement joins TRBV27 to TRBJ2-7; TRBD2 aligns across 10 bases. CDR3 length equals 16 residues. Germline trimming cut 7 bases from V and 6 bases from J; bases unmatched to any gene: 15. Germline V gene data show CDR1 as MNHEY and CDR2 as SMNVEV (reference sequence). The DNA of the CDR3 is TGTGCCAGCACCTATACCTGGGGCCTAGCGGGAGCCGAGCAGTACTTC. Translation gives CASTYTWGLAGAEQYF.

This clone was seen just once. V usage is TRBV20-1 and J usage is TRBJ2-3, with 8 nucleotides matching TRBD1. The CDR3 length is 11 residues. Germline loops: CDR1 DFQATT, CDR2 SNEGSKA (reference sequence). V dropped 6 bases and J dropped 14; count of bases not matched to a gene: 10. As DNA, the CDR3 is TGCAGTGCCGTGGGACAGGTAGATCCGTATTTT. The encoded protein is CSAVGQVDPYF.

The chain couples TRBV9 to TRBJ1-4; 7 nucleotides align to TRBD1. Looked up from germline, CDR1 is SGDLS and CDR2 is YYNGEE. V was clipped by 4 bases and J by 4 bases; unmatched bases: 7. The CDR3 consists of 15 residues. Here the CDR3 reads CASSPSGQINEKLFF. The CDR3 region has the DNA TGTGCCAGCAGCCCATCGGGACAGATTAATGAAAAACTGTTTTTT.

Remarks on this clone: Compared with germline, one end of the junction differs, possibly owing to a read error. The chain combines TRBV2 with TRBJ1-6, with 9 bases lining up with TRBD1. This CDR3 is built from 11 residues. Germline lookup yields CDR1 SNHLY and CDR2 FYNNEI. CDR3 in amino acids: CASRETGGSRF. DNA for the CDR3: TGTGCCAGCAGGGAGACAGGGGGATCACGATTT.

Only a few counts were recorded for this clone. The chain couples TRBV9 to TRBJ1-2; 11 positions match TRBD1. CDR3 size: 15 residues. Germline trimming cut 3 bases from V and 5 bases from J; bases unmatched to any gene: 6. CDR1 is SGDLS, CDR2 YYNGEE, per germline. CDR3 region: CASSARTGGAYGYTF. The CDR3 DNA reads as TGTGCCAGCAGCGCCCGGACAGGGGGCGCGTATGGCTACACCTTC.

This clone appeared once. The rearrangement links TRBV28 to TRBJ1-1, with D unresolved. V shed 3 bases and J shed 2 bases, with 13 bases lying between them. There are 15 residues in the CDR3. Germline CDR1 and CDR2: MDHEN and SYDVKM. This CDR3 reads CASSFGQAANTEAFF. As DNA, the CDR3 is TGTGCCAGCAGTTTCGGTCAGGCAGCTAACACTGAAGCTTTCTTT.

The chain has TRBV10-3 and TRBJ1-1; tentative D call: TRBD1 (6 bases). The CDR3 has 12 amino acids. V lost 6 bases and J lost 8, with 13 bases in between. The V gene's germline CDR1 is ENHRY and CDR2 SYGVKD. This CDR3 reads CAISNTGTEAFF. The CDR3 DNA sequence: TGTGCCATCAGCAATACCGGGACAGAAGCTTTCTTT.

This chain links TRBV5-4 with TRBJ2-3; 12 nucleotides line up with TRBD2. J lost 7 bases, V lost 4 bases, and 7 bases had no gene match. Germline V CDR1 and CDR2: SGHNT, YYREEE (reference sequence). The CDR3 loop spans 15 amino acids. CDR3 nucleotides: TGTGCCAGCAGCCCCGGACTAGCGGGAATTAATACGCAGTATTTT. Its translation is CASSPGLAGINTQYF.